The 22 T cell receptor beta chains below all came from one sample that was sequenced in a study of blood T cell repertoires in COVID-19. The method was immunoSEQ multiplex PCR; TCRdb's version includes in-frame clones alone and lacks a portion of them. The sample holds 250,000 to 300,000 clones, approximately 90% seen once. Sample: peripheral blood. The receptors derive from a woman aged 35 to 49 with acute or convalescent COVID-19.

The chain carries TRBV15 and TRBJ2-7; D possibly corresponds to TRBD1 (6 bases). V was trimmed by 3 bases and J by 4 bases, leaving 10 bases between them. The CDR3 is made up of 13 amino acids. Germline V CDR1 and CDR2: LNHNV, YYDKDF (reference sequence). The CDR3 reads CATSRKDRYEQYV. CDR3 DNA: TGTGCCACCAGCAGGAAGGACAGATACGAGCAGTACGTC.

The DNA of the CDR3 is TGTGCCAGCAATCTTTACACAGGGGGCGGCGGCTACACCTTC. Protein product: CASNLYTGGGGYTF. V and J are TRBV27 and TRBJ1-2; 9 bases align to TRBD1. The germline V gene encodes CDR1 MNHEY and CDR2 SMNVEV (reference sequence). Trimming took 7 bases from V and 8 from J; bases not matched to a gene: 11. This CDR3 spans 14 amino acids.

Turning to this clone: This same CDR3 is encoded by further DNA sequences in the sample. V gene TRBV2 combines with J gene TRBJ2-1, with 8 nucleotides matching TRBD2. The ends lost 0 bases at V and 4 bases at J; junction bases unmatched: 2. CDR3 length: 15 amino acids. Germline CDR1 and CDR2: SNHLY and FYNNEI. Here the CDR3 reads CASSEAGGGYNEQFF. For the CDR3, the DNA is TGTGCCAGCAGTGAAGCAGGCGGGGGGTACAATGAGCAGTTCTTC.

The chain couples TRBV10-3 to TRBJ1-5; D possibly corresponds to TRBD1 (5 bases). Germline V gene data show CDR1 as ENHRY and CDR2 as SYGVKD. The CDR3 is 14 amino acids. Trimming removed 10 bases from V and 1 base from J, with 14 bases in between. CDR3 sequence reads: CATARDRSNQPQHF. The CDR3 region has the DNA TGTGCCACCGCCAGAGACAGAAGCAATCAGCCCCAGCATTTT.

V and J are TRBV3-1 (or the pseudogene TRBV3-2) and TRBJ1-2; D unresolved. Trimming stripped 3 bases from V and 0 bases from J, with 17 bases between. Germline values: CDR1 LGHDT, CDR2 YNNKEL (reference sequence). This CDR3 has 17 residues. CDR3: CASSQGGVHEANYGYTF. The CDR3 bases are TGTGCCAGCAGCCAGGGCGGGGTCCACGAAGCTAACTATGGCTACACCTTC.

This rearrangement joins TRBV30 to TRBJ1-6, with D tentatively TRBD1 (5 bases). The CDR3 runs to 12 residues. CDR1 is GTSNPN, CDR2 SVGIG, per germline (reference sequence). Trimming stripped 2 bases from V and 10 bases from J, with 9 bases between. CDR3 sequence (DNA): TGTGCCTGGAGTATGCGGGGGTCACCCCTCCACTTT. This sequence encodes CAWSMRGSPLHF.

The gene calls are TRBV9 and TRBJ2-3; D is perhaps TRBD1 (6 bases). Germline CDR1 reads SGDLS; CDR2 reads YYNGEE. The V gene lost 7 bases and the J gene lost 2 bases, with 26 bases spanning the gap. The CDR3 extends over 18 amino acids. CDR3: CASGGPLTEGVITDTQYF. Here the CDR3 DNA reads TGTGCCAGCGGAGGACCCCTTACCGAGGGGGTAATCACAGATACGCAGTATTTT.

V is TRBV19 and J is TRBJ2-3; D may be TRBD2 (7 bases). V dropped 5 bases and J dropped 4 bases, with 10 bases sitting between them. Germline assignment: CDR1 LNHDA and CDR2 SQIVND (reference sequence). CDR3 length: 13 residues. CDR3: CASSRGAPDTQYF. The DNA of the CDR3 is TGTGCCAGTAGTCGGGGGGCCCCAGATACGCAGTATTTT.

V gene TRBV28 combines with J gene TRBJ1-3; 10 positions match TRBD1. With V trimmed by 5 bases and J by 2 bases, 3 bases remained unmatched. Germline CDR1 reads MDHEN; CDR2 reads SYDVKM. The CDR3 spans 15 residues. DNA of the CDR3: TGTGCCAGCAGTCTAGGACAGGGGGCTGGAAACACCATATATTTT. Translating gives CASSLGQGAGNTIYF.

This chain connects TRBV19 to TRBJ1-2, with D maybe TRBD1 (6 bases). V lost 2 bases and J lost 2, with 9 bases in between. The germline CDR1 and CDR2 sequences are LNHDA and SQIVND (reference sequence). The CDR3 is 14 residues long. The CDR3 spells CASSISTGNYGYTF. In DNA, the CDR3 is TGTGCCAGTAGTATATCCACAGGGAACTATGGCTACACCTTC.

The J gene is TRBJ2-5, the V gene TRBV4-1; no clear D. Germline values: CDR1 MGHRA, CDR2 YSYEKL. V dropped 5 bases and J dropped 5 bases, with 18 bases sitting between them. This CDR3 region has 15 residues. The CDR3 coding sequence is TGCGCCAGCAGCATAGTCCCACTGAGCTCGGAGACCCAGTACTTC. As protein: CASSIVPLSSETQYF.

This CDR3 reads CASSFVRLAGSTDTQYF. The CDR3 nucleotides are TGTGCCAGCAGCTTCGTCCGGCTAGCGGGGAGCACAGATACGCAGTATTTT. The chain joins TRBV7-6 to TRBJ2-3; 9 positions agree with TRBD2. With 3 bases clipped from V and 0 bases from J, the junction kept 7 bases outside the gene matches. Germline CDR1 and CDR2: SGHVS and FNYEAQ. The CDR3 consists of 17 residues.

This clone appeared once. This CDR3 is CASSLPSGTGGEKLFF. As DNA, the CDR3 is TGTGCCAGCAGCTTACCTTCCGGGACAGGGGGTGAAAAACTGTTTTTT. The chain employs TRBV7-9 and TRBJ1-4; 11 bases fit TRBD1. V shed 2 bases and J 7 bases; nucleotides not matched to a gene: 6. Germline CDR1 and CDR2: SEHNR and FQNEAQ (reference sequence). This CDR3 contains 16 residues. Drawing the rest from reference TRBV7-9 and TRBJ1-4, the complete variable domain is DTGVSQNPRHKITKRGQNVTFRCDPISEHNRLYWYRQTLGQGPEFLTYFQNEAQLEKSRLLSDRFSAERPKGSFSTLEIQRTEQGDSAMYLCASSLPSGTGGEKLFFGSGTQLSVL.

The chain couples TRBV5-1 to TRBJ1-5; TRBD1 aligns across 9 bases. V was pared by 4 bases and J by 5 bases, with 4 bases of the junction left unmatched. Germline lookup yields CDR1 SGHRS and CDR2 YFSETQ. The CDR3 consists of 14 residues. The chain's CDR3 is CASSTGTGHQPQHF. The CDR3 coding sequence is TGCGCCAGCAGCACCGGGACAGGGCATCAGCCCCAGCATTTT.

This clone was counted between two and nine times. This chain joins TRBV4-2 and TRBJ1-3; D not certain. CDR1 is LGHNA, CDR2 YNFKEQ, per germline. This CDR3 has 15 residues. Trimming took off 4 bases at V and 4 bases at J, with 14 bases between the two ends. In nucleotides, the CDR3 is TGTGCCAGCAGCCGGAGCCCCGGTTCAGGAAACACCATATATTTT. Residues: CASSRSPGSGNTIYF.

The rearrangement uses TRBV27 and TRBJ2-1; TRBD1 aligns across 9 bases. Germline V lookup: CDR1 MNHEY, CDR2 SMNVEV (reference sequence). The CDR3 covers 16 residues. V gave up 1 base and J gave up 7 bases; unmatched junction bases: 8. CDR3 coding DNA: TGTGCCAGCAGTTTATGGGGGGGACAGGGCGGGAATGAGCAGTTCTTC. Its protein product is CASSLWGGQGGNEQFF.

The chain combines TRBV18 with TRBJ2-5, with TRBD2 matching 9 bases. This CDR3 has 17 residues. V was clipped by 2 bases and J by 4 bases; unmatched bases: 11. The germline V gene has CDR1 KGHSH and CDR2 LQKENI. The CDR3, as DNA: TGTGCCAGCTCACCAGGGGTTAGCGGGGGCCGAAGAGAGACCCAGTACTTC. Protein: CASSPGVSGGRRETQYF.

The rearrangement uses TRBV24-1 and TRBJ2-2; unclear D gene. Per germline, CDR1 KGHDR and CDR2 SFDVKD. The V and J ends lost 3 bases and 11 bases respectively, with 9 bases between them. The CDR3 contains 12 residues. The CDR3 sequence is CATSDPLGELFF. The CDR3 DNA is TGTGCCACCAGTGATCCCCTAGGAGAGCTGTTTTTT.

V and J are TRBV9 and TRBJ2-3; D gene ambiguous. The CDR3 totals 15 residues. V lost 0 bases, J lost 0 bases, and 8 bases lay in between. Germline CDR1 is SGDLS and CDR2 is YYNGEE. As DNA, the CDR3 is TGTGCCAGCAGCGTAGCTCAGGCTAGCACAGATACGCAGTATTTT. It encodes CASSVAQASTDTQYF.

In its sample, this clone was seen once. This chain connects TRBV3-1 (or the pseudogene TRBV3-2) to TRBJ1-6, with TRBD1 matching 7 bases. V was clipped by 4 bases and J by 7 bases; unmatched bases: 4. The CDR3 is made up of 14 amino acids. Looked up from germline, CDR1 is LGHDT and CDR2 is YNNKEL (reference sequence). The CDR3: CASSPDRDNSPLHF. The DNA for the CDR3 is TGTGCCAGCAGCCCTGACAGGGACAATTCACCCCTCCACTTT.

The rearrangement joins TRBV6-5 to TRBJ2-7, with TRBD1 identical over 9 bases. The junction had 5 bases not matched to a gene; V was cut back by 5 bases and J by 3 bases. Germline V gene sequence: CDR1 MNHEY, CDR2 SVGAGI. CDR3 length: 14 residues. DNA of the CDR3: TGTGCCAGCAGTCGGCAGACAGGGGGCTACGAGCAGTACGTC. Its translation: CASSRQTGGYEQYV.

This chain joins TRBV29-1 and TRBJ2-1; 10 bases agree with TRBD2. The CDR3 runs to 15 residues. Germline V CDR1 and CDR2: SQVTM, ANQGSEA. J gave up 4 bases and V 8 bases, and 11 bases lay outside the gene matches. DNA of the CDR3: TGCAGCCTCACCCCATCTAGCGGGGGTTACAATGAGCAGTTCTTC. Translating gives CSLTPSSGGYNEQFF.